This section outlines one T cell receptor beta chain sequence together with its context. Its target is unknown. This sample was included in a study of blood T cells in healthy people across ages. Study-wide results and caveats: Observed TCR beta diversity per million T cells went down as age went up. This fall followed a roughly linear course with age. Any conclusive comparison of naive versus antigen-experienced cells was prevented by using unsorted PBMCs.

Using a J-beta primer mix together with a sample-barcoded 5' primer, a second PCR was run for about 6 to 11 cycles. TCRdb redid the calling of the 5' RACE reads with MiXCR, one entry per CDR3 protein. Seen here are approximately 1.5 million distinct CDR3 sequences, approximately 39% observed once, and the top ten hold about 4.1%. Germline values: CDR1 MNHEY, CDR2 SMNVEV (reference sequence). V was clipped by 3 bases and J by 2 bases; unmatched bases: 10. There are 16 residues in the CDR3. Sequenced sample: blood. This clonotype was obtained from a woman younger than 35 in good health. The chain is built from TRBV27 and TRBJ2-7; 7 bases line up with TRBD1. CDR3 loop: CASSFLLGQVPYEQYF. The CDR3 DNA reads as TGTGCCAGCAGTTTTTTACTAGGACAGGTCCCCTACGAGCAGTACTTC.